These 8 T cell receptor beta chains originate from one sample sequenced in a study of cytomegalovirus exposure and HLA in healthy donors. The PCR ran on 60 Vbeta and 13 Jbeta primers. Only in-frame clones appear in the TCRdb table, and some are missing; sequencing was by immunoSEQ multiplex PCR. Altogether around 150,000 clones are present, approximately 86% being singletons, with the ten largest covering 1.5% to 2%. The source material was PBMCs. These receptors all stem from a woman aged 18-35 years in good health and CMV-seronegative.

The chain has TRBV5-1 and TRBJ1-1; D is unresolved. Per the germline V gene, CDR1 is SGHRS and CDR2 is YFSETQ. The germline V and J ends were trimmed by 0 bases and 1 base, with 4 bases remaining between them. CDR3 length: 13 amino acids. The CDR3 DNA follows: TGCGCCAGCAGCTTGGGTAAGAACACTGAAGCTTTCTTT. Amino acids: CASSLGKNTEAFF.

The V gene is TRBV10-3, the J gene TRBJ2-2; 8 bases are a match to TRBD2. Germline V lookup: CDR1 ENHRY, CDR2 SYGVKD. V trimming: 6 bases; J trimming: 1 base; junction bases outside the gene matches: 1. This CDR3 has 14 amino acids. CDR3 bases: TGTGCCATCAGGCGGGGGGAGAACACCGGGGAGCTGTTTTTT. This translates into CAIRRGENTGELFF.

The CDR3 DNA reads as TGTGCCAGCCGTGCGACAGGGGCCTACGAGCAGTACTTC. Its translation is CASRATGAYEQYF. The V gene is TRBV27, the J gene TRBJ2-7; 8 bases map to TRBD1. CDR1 MNHEY and CDR2 SMNVEV come from the germline V gene (reference sequence). There are 13 residues in the CDR3. Trimming cost V 8 bases and J 2 bases; bases outside gene matches: 5.

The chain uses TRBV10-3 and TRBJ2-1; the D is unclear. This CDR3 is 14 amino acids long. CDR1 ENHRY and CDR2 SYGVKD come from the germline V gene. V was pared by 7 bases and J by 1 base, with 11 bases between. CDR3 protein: CAITSTESYNEQFF. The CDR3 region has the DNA TGTGCCATCACCTCGACTGAATCCTACAATGAGCAGTTCTTC.

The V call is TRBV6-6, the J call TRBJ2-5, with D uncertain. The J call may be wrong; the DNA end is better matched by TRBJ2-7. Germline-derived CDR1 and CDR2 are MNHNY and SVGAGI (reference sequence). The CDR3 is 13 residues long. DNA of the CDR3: TGTGCCAGCAGTTACGAGGTTAACTACGAGCAGTACTTC. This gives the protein CASSYEVNYEQYF.

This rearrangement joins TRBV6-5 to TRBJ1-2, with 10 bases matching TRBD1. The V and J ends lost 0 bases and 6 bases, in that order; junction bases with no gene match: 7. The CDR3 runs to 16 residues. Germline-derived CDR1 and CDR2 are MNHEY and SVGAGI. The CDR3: CASSYSGPGTGDGYTF. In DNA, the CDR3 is TGTGCCAGCAGTTACTCGGGACCCGGGACAGGGGATGGCTACACCTTC.

CDR3 coding DNA: TGTGCCAGCAGCGGAAGCTCGGACAGGCGCCAAGAGACCCAGTACTTC. Protein sequence: CASSGSSDRRQETQYF. This chain links TRBV2 with TRBJ2-5; 7 bases map to TRBD1. The CDR3 has 16 amino acids. Trimming at V came to 6 bases and at J to 1 base, leaving 11 bases not matched to a gene. Looked up from germline, CDR1 is SNHLY and CDR2 is FYNNEI. Using reference TRBV2 and TRBJ2-5 for the parts outside the CDR3, the full variable domain is EPEVTQTPSHQVTQMGQEVILRCVPISNHLYFYWYRQILGQKVEFLVSFYNNEISEKSEIFDDQFSVERPDGSNFTLKIRSTKLEDSAMYFCASSGSSDRRQETQYFGPGTRLLVL.

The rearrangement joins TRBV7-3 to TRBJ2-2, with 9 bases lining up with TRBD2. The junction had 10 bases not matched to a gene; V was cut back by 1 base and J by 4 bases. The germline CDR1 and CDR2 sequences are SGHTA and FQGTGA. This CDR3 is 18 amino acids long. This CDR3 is CASSLRPFSGSGTGELFF. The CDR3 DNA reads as TGTGCCAGCAGCTTAAGACCCTTTAGCGGGAGTGGCACCGGGGAGCTGTTTTTT.